This TCR beta chain appears in the sequencing data of a study of blood T cell repertoires in COVID-19 (dated by TCRdb to 2019 to 2021). Background on the whole study: The collaborator samples originated in the United States, Italy and Spain and spanned the acute and convalescent phases of COVID-19. The prospective study material was composed of cDNA or gDNA derived from T cells, B-cell-depleted T cells, or PBMCs. The sample metadata nearly always contained a de-identified subject ID, COVID-19 status, age in years and sex. The repertoires were made available in a free public database intended to serve as a resource for research on the immune response to SARS-CoV-2. Subjects who had been exposed to COVID-19, were actively infected with it, or had recovered from it provided the deeply sampled blood TCRbeta repertoires that made up the dataset. Where available, HLA class I and class II types were obtained from metadata supplied by the sample provider rather than from assay-based typing. The samples were drawn from two sources: the first 160 participants of the ongoing ImmuneRACE study, and 1,200 or so subjects contributed by 6 global collaborators.

Each collaborating institution followed its own protocols to collect whole blood in K2EDTA tubes. For TCRbeta analysis, collaborators shipped samples as frozen whole blood, isolated PBMCs, or DNA extracted from either of those sample types. There are 17 amino acids in the CDR3, from cysteine to phenylalanine inclusive. Of the read, only the CDR3 DNA is kept; its 51 bases are in frame from base 1. The germline V gene encodes CDR1 LGHDT and CDR2 YNNKEL (reference sequence). Germline trimming amounts to 4 bases on V and 1 base on J, with 8 as the count of junction bases outside the gene matches. What the research found in general, with its limitations: Clinical and demographic metadata were provided uncurated, with the amount varying by source and participant.

Details on this clone: Its antigen is currently not known. Within one base of it there is no much larger clone, and no base qualities were kept.

TCRbeta CDR3 regions were amplified from genomic DNA using the immunoSEQ Assay, a bias-controlled multiplex PCR. In the paper's pipeline: Within the assay, amplification of reference gene primers was used to estimate how many nucleated cells each sample contained. To quantify the absolute abundance of each unique TCRbeta CDR3 rearrangement, sequence reads were collapsed and filtered. For each sample, productive Simpson clonality was calculated by taking the square root of Simpson's diversity index across productive rearrangements. TCRdb's version of the immuneACCESS table is confined to in-frame rearrangements and falls short of the full clone set. An unresolved V gene accounts for under half of the shortfall where checked; the remainder is of unknown origin. The V and J calls and clone size are taken from that table; D and trimming were inferred from the DNA. Counted in this sample were some 240,000 clones; 60% to 85% of them appeared once. The ten largest account for more than 7% of the sample.

In this chain, TRBV3-1 (or the pseudogene TRBV3-2) is recombined with TRBJ2-7, and 12 bases in between align with TRBD2. The receptor was derived from a woman between 65 and 79 years old with acute or convalescent COVID-19. Sequencing was carried out using peripheral blood. This receptor has the CDR3 CASSPGLLAGGSYEQYF. The DNA reads TGTGCCAGCAGCCCTGGACTACTAGCGGGGGGATCCTACGAGCAGTACTTC.